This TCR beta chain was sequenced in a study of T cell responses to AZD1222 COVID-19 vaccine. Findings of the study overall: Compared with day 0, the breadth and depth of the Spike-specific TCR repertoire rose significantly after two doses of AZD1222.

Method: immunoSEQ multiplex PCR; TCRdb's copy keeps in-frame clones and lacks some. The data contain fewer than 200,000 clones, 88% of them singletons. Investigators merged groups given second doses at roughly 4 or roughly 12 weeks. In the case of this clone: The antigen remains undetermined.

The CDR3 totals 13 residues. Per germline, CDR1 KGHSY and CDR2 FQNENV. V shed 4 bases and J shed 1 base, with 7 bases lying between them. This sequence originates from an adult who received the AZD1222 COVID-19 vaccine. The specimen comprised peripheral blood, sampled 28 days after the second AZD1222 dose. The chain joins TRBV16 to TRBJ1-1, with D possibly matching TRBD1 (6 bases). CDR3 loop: CASSLQGNTEAFF. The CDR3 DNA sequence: TGTGCCAGCAGCCTACAGGGGAACACTGAAGCTTTCTTT.